This T cell receptor beta chain was profiled in a study of T-cell memory formation after mild COVID-19 (dated by TCRdb to the early 2020s). Context from the whole study: TCR sequence clusters from the two donors were largely donor specific. In two donors, T-cell clones that expanded and contracted after mild COVID-19 were tracked by sequencing TCRalpha and TCRbeta repertoires over time. The cohort was made up of two young adult volunteers, one female and one male, who were previously healthy. General conclusions and limits of the study: Balanced CD4/CD8 phenotypes were observed for clones contracting from day 15 to 85, whereas a bias towards CD4+ was observed for a second wave of clones expanding from day 15 to 37. The second-wave clones that peaked on day 37 were not confirmed to be SARS-CoV-2 specific. Contracting CD4+ clones were located mainly in the CM and EM memory subsets, whereas CD8+ clones were found to be enriched in EMRA. Some responding clones were detected in pre-infection memory, which suggested that pre-existing cross-reactive memory T cells had joined the SARS-CoV-2 response. The study covered only two mild cases, and larger cohorts including severe cases with pre-infection samples were considered necessary.

PBMCs were isolated by Ficoll-Paque density gradient centrifugation. The CDR3 starts with the cysteine, ends with the phenylalanine, and has 17 residues. The kept DNA is CDR3 alone, 51 bases in frame from the first base. In the germline V gene, CDR1 corresponds to SGHVS and CDR2 to FNYEAQ. Deletion took 1 base off V and 0 bases off J, with a span of 16 bases between the germline ends. This clonotype was seen many times. Its specific antigen is unknown. No per-base quality is available; no much larger clone lies one base away. These reads were obtained on an Illumina NovaSeq 6000. TCRalpha and TCRbeta cDNA libraries were constructed by 5'RACE with constant-segment primers, with sample barcodes and unique molecular identifiers being introduced. RNA was extracted from every sample with Trizol reagent. The libraries were amplified in two PCR steps, and the second step added a second sample barcode and Illumina TruSeq adapters. The libraries were sequenced on an Illumina NovaSeq using 2 x 150 bp paired-end reads. The study's own analysis went as follows. The reads were demultiplexed and collapsed into UMI-guided consensus sequences using migec v1.2.7. Using mixcr v2.1.11, UMI consensuses were aligned to TRA and TRB V and J templates and then assembled into clonotypes. Clonotypes were classified as expanded or contracted when called significant by both edgeR and NoisET, with noise models trained on biological replicates. For edgeR calls, a false discovery rate-adjusted p below 0.01 and a log2 fold-change threshold of 1 were applied. PCA with hierarchical clustering of max-normalized trajectories of the 1000 most abundant clonotypes was used as exploratory dynamics analysis. Separately sequenced CD4+ and CD8+ repertoires were used to assign the CD4 or CD8 phenotype of responding clones. Clones were called with MiXCR by TCRdb after fastp trimmed the public reads at Q25, and only in-frame beta chains were retained. Entries are consolidated by CDR3 protein sequence, retaining the most common genes and DNA. None of the V and J calls come from the authors' own analysis; TCRdb made them. This sample has roughly 130,000 distinct CDR3 sequences in its table, and approximately 6.2% of those were observed once. Roughly 2% of the sample comes from the top ten.

The sample taken for sequencing was PBMCs or a T cell subset sorted from them (not recorded which). The receptor's source is an adult woman who had mild COVID-19 (a few samples of this study predate the infection). The sample titles of this study are shuffled in the database, so cell type and time point are left out; the donor was told from shared clones. The sequence links TRBV7-6 to TRBJ2-7; the D gene may be TRBD1 or TRBD2, since each aligns over 6 bases. CDR3 sequence: CASSLGVRGATSYEQYF. The base sequence is TGTGCCAGCAGCTTAGGGGTGAGGGGGGCGACCTCCTACGAGCAGTACTTC.